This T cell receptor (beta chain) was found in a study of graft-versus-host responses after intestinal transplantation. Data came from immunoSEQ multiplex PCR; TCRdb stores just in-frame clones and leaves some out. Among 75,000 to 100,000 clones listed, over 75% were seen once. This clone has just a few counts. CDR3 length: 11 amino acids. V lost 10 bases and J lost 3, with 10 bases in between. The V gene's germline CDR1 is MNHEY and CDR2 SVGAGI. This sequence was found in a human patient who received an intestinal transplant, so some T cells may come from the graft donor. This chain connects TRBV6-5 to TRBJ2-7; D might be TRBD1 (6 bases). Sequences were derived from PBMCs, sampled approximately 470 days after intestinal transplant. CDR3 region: CATRGGYEQYF. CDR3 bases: TGTGCCACCCGAGGGGGCTACGAGCAGTACTTC.